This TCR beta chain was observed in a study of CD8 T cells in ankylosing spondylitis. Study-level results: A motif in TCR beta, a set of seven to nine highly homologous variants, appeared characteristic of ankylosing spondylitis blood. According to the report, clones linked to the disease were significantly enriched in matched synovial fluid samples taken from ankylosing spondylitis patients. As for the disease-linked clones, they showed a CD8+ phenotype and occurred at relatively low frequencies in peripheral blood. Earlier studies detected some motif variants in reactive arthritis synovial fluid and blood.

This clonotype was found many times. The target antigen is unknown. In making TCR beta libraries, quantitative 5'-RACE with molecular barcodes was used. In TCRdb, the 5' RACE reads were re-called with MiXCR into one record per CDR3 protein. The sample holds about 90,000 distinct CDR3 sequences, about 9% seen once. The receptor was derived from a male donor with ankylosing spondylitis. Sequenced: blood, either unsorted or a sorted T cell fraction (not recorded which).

For the CDR3, the DNA is TGCAGTGCTAGAGAACCGACTAGCGGGAGGATAGATACGCAGTATTTT. It codes for CSAREPTSGRIDTQYF. This chain connects TRBV20-1 to TRBJ2-3; 13 bases agree with TRBD2. V was clipped by 0 bases and J by 5 bases; unmatched bases: 5. The germline V gene encodes CDR1 DFQATT and CDR2 SNEGSKA (reference sequence). The CDR3 has 16 residues.